This T cell receptor (beta chain) was documented in a study of STAT3 mutations in large granular lymphocyte leukemia (dated by TCRdb to the late 2010s). Background for the entire study: About half of the T-LGLL patients who underwent longitudinal sequencing carried canonical activating STAT3 mutations. Each patient was sequenced at an average of roughly 4.1 time points, ranging from 2 to 8 samplings. To reconstruct clonal hierarchy and dynamics, serial deep sequencing of TCRbeta CDR3 and STAT3 was performed in patients with T-cell large granular lymphocyte leukemia. From an initial cohort of hundreds of LGL patients, approximately 17 representative T-LGLL cases were chosen for longitudinal sequencing of TCRbeta and STAT3. Over half of the T-LGLL patients were given one or more immunosuppressive therapy regimens, and roughly 37% of the treated patients had a hematologic response. As controls, the study also included longitudinal sequencing of a couple of patients with natural killer LGL leukemia.

The CDR3, from cysteine to phenylalanine, totals 16 residues. Kept here is only the CDR3 DNA, which spans 48 bases and is read in frame from base 1. CDR1 and CDR2 are drawn from the germline V gene: SGHTA, FQGNSA. At the junction V is shortened by 5 bases and J by 5 bases; bases outside the gene matches: 14. TCRbeta libraries were sequenced on an Illumina MiSeq, and an average of about 41,000 productive templates per sample was obtained. Using multiplex PCR amplification, the immunoSEQ assay generated the TCRbeta CDR3 libraries. Under the source paper's analysis protocol: Following a previously defined approach, repertoire diversity was calculated, and values close to 0 point to extremely monoclonal samples. TCRdb provides this immuneACCESS table in a form limited to in-frame rearrangements. Some clones are lacking; in checked studies, under half of them reflect an unresolved V gene, and why the rest are absent is not known. The V and J calls and clone size were taken over from that table, and D and trimming were inferred from the DNA. Here the sample has 17,000 or so clones; approximately 92% occur a single time. The ten largest clones represent less than 45% of the sample.

The investigation overall reported the following: In about 30% of the 18 patients, TCR clonotype switching occurred after therapy, and every newly emerging clone was STAT3 wild type. Linking therapy response to changes in TCR clonal burden was complicated by variable intervals between samplings and by differing treatment regimens. At least one immunodominant TCRbeta clonotype was present in every T-LGLL patient, and multiple immunodominant subclonotypes appeared in about half of the T-LGLL patients. Several patients had a dominant TCR clone burden greater than the STAT3 mutant burden, which suggests that the STAT3 mutation arose secondarily within a clone that had already expanded. Since codominant clonotypes persisted in some patients, a small but highly pathogenic clone may have gone undetected. Because no samples were available when a clone first appeared, clonal expansion was inferred from samplings taken at other points.

DNA was extracted from blood mononuclear cells, with the same DNA used for both TCR and STAT3 sequencing. As regards this clone: Its recognized antigen is unknown. Base qualities are not provided; no much larger clone lies one nucleotide away.

This clonotype originated in a man aged 55 to 70 with T-cell large granular lymphocyte leukemia. Some clones in this sample may be carry-over from other donors' samples. The age is the age at diagnosis. Sequencing used peripheral blood mononuclear cells. The chain links TRBV7-2 with TRBJ2-7, and 8 bases in between align with TRBD2. The nucleotide sequence reads TGTGCCAGCAGCCCAATGCCGGGACTAGGAGAAAACGAGCAGTACTTC. The resulting protein is CASSPMPGLGENEQYF.